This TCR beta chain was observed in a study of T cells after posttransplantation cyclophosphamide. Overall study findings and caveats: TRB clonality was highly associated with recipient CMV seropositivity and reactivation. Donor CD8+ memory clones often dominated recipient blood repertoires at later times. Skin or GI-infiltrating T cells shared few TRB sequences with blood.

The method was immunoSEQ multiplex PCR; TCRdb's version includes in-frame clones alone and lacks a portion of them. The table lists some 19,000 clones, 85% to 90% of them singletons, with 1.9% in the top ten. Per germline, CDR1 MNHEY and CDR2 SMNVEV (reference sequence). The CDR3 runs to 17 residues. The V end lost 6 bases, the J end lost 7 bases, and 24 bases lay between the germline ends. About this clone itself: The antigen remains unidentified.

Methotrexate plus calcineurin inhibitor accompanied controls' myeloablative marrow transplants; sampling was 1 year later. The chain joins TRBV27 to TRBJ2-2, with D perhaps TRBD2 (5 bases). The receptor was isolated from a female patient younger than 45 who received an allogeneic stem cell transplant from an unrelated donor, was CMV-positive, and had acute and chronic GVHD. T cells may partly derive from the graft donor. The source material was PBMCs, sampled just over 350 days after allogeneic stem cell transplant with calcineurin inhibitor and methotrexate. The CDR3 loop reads CASRLLAANQVGGELFF. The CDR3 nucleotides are TGTGCCAGCAGACTTCTAGCAGCCAATCAAGTGGGCGGGGAGCTGTTTTTT.